These T cell receptor beta chains were read from a single sample in a study of identical twins. TCRdb analysed the 5' RACE reads with MiXCR anew, one entry per CDR3 protein. The data hold roughly 570,000 distinct CDR3 sequences, with 9% to 10% observed a single time. The sample was also reused in another study, on yellow fever vaccine responses in identical twins.

Sequenced input: PBMCs. The receptors originated from a woman between 18 and 30 years old in good health. Both conserved end residues are part of each CDR3. Each record gives: J gene, D gene, V gene, clone size, CDR3 DNA, CDR3 protein. D genes are given only for firm matches. Only some rows state a clone size, as once, few, many or a class for expanded clones.

>TRBJ2-7|NA|TRBV29-1|NA
TGCAGCGCCACCGAGGACAGTTTGAACGAGCAGTACTTC
CSATEDSLNEQYF
>TRBJ2-3|NA|TRBV20-1|few
TGCAGTGCTAGACCTCGGGCCTTTGATTGGGCCACAGATACGCAGTATTTT
CSARPRAFDWATDTQYF
>TRBJ2-5|NA|TRBV20-1|NA
TGCAGTGCTCGGGACCCCTGGCAAGTGACCCAGTACTTC
CSARDPWQVTQYF
>TRBJ1-2|NA|TRBV29-1|few
TGCAGCGTTGCCGAAGGACACACCTATGGCTACACCTTC
CSVAEGHTYGYTF
>TRBJ2-5|NA|TRBV28|many
TGTGCCAGCAGTTTAAGTGCGAGGGTTCGAGAGACCCAGTACTTC
CASSLSARVRETQYF
>TRBJ2-1|TRBD2|TRBV5-4|NA
TGTGCCAGCAGCTTGGGCGGTTTAGCGGGAGGGAATGAGCAGTTCTTC
CASSLGGLAGGNEQFF
>TRBJ2-1|NA|TRBV2|NA
TGTGCCAGCAGTACCCTCGGCGGCCGTCGTGAGCAGTTCTTC
CASSTLGGRREQFF
>TRBJ2-4|NA|TRBV7-2|many
TGTGCCAGCAGCTTAGAGGGACTAGCCAAAAACATTCAGTACTTC
CASSLEGLAKNIQYF
>TRBJ2-7|NA|TRBV19|NA
TGTGCCAGTCCCGTACCAGAGTACGAGCAGTACTTC
CASPVPEYEQYF
>TRBJ2-1|TRBD1|TRBV4-2|many
TGTGCCAGCAGCCAAGATTTCGACCTGACAGGGGACAATGAGCAGTTCTTC
CASSQDFDLTGDNEQFF
>TRBJ2-2|TRBD1|TRBV29-1|NA
TGCAGCGTTGAAGGTGTCGCGACAGGGGGTGTAGGGGAGCTGTTTTTT
CSVEGVATGGVGELFF
>TRBJ2-7|NA|TRBV9|NA
TGTGCCAGCAGCGGGTCCAACTTGACAGGAGTCCGTCACGAGCAGTACTTC
CASSGSNLTGVRHEQYF
>TRBJ2-7|TRBD1|TRBV6-5|NA
TGTGCCAGCAGTTATCAGGGGGCGGAGAGGTACGAGCAGTACTTC
CASSYQGAERYEQYF
>TRBJ2-1|TRBD1|TRBV29-1|NA
TGCAGCGTTGACACCTCGAGACAGGGAAACAATGAGCAGTTCTTC
CSVDTSRQGNNEQFF
>TRBJ2-7|TRBD2|TRBV7-2|NA
TGTGCCAGCAGCCTGGGACTAGCGAGTTTTTACGAGCAGTACTTC
CASSLGLASFYEQYF
>TRBJ2-5|NA|TRBV29-1|few
TGCAGCGGAATTAGTGGGACAGAGACCCAGTACTTC
CSGISGTETQYF
>TRBJ2-3|TRBD1|TRBV12-3/TRBV12-4|NA
TGTACCAGCAGTTTAAGGGGAGGGACAGGGACTAGCACAGATACGCAGTATTTT
CTSSLRGGTGTSTDTQYF
>TRBJ2-7|NA|TRBV28|many
TGTGCCAGCAGTTATCAATATCTGGAGCAGTACTTC
CASSYQYLEQYF